The 32 T cell receptor beta chains listed next were all sequenced from one sample in a study of blood T cell repertoires in COVID-19. Profiled with immunoSEQ multiplex PCR; TCRdb holds only in-frame clones, not every one. There are some 320,000 clones in the sample; approximately 85% occur only once, and 7.2% lies in the top ten. Material for sequencing was peripheral blood. All receptors derive from a human donor in a cohort sampled during active COVID-19.

The chain combines TRBV7-9 with TRBJ1-4; 8 bases match TRBD1. The trim removed 5 bases at V and 8 bases at J, leaving 16 bases unmatched. This CDR3 is 17 amino acids long. CDR1 and CDR2 (germline): SEHNR, FQNEAQ (reference sequence). CDR3 amino acids: CASSEAYSTGEREKLFF. The DNA for the CDR3 is TGTGCCAGCAGCGAGGCCTATTCGACAGGGGAGCGAGAAAAACTGTTTTTT.

The chain employs TRBV29-1 and TRBJ2-2; a possible D gene is TRBD2 (5 bases). The CDR3 length is 14 residues. V lost 5 bases to trimming and J lost 5 bases, with 15 bases between them. Germline CDR1 is SQVTM and CDR2 is ANQGSEA. CDR3 sequence reads: CSVSAHGETGELFF. Written as DNA, the CDR3 is TGCAGCGTTTCCGCCCATGGGGAGACCGGGGAGCTGTTTTTT.

This chain joins TRBV7-3 and TRBJ2-2; tentative D call: TRBD1 (5 bases). Germline CDR1 and CDR2: SGHTA and FQGTGA. The CDR3 is made up of 12 amino acids. The germline V and J ends were trimmed by 8 bases and 6 bases, with 10 bases remaining between them. CDR3 nucleotide sequence: TGTGCCAGCGGTGGACATCCCGGGGAGCTGTTTTTT. This encodes CASGGHPGELFF.

CDR3 region: CASGQWQPQHF. Here the CDR3 DNA reads TGTGCTAGTGGTCAGTGGCAGCCCCAGCATTTT. V is TRBV12-5 and J is TRBJ1-5; unclear D gene. The V end was cut by 5 bases, the J end by 7 bases, with 6 bases between. Germline CDR1 and CDR2: LGHNT and FRNRAP. The CDR3 covers 11 residues.

The chain links TRBV7-6 to TRBJ1-5; TRBD1 agrees at 9 bases. The CDR3 length is 15 residues. In germline, CDR1 is SGHVS, CDR2 FNYEAQ. Trimming cost V 11 bases and J 3 bases; bases outside gene matches: 11. The CDR3 here is CAGALGQGPNQPQHF. The CDR3 bases are TGTGCCGGGGCACTGGGACAGGGCCCCAATCAGCCCCAGCATTTT.

The chain joins TRBV13 to TRBJ1-1; D might be TRBD1 (6 bases). The germline gives CDR1 PRHDT, CDR2 FYEKMQ (reference sequence). The V end lost 2 bases, the J end lost 4 bases, and 11 bases lay between the germline ends. This CDR3 has 14 amino acids. CDR3 sequence reads: CASSLYAGVTEAFF. CDR3 nucleotides: TGTGCCAGCAGCTTATATGCAGGGGTCACTGAAGCTTTCTTT.

The rearrangement uses TRBV6-5 and TRBJ1-1, with a possible D match to TRBD1 (6 bases). V lost 6 bases, J lost 1 base, and 12 bases lay in between. Per germline, CDR1 MNHEY and CDR2 SVGAGI. This CDR3 comprises 14 residues. This chain's CDR3 is CASSRQDRNTEAFF. The CDR3 DNA sequence: TGTGCCAGCAGCCGACAGGATAGGAACACTGAAGCTTTCTTT.

V usage is TRBV13 and J usage is TRBJ1-5; tentative D call: TRBD1 (6 bases). CDR3 length equals 13 residues. Germline CDR1 and CDR2: PRHDT and FYEKMQ (reference sequence). V lost 4 bases to trimming and J lost 6 bases, with 10 bases between them. For the CDR3, the DNA is TGTGCCAGCAGCTCCGCGGGGGCTCAGCCCCAGCATTTT. This codes for CASSSAGAQPQHF.

V usage is TRBV19 and J usage is TRBJ1-5; D ambiguous. Germline CDR1 reads LNHDA; CDR2 reads SQIVND (reference sequence). There are 13 residues in the CDR3. The ends were cut back, 7 bases at V and 3 bases at J, with 10 bases in the middle. CDR3 bases: TGTGCCAGTAATTGGGGAGCCAATCAGCCCCAGCATTTT. This translates into CASNWGANQPQHF.

The chain employs TRBV28 and TRBJ1-3; 9 nucleotides align to TRBD1. The CDR3 runs to 20 residues. J lost 0 bases, V lost 3 bases, and 15 bases had no gene match. The germline V gene has CDR1 MDHEN and CDR2 SYDVKM. CDR3: CASSFPTPGTGHYSGNTIYF. In nucleotides, the CDR3 is TGTGCCAGCAGTTTCCCCACGCCCGGGACAGGGCACTACTCTGGAAACACCATATATTTT.

This sequence joins TRBV19 and TRBJ1-2; no reliable D call. The CDR3 extends over 15 amino acids. Germline V gene lookup returns CDR1 LNHDA and CDR2 SQIVND (reference sequence). V dropped 3 bases and J dropped 1 base, with 12 bases sitting between them. CDR3: CASSIDQNFNYGYTF. As DNA, the CDR3 is TGTGCCAGTAGTATCGATCAGAATTTTAACTATGGCTACACCTTC.

The chain carries TRBV4-1 and TRBJ2-3; D call uncertain. Germline V gives CDR1 MGHRA, CDR2 YSYEKL. The length of the CDR3 is 14 residues. Trimming removed 6 bases at V and 4 bases at J, with 14 bases between. The CDR3 sequence is CASRPLFLADTQYF. DNA for the CDR3: TGCGCCAGCAGGCCCCTCTTTTTAGCAGATACGCAGTATTTT.

The V call is TRBV11-3, the J call TRBJ1-1; tentatively, D is TRBD1 (6 bases). In germline, CDR1 is SGHNT, CDR2 YENEEA. This CDR3 has 16 amino acids. V dropped 7 bases and J dropped 2 bases, with 20 bases sitting between them. CDR3 coding DNA: TGTGCCAGCACCAAAGCGGGGGCTCGATTCAACACTGAAGCTTTCTTT. This sequence encodes CASTKAGARFNTEAFF.

The V and J genes are TRBV14 and TRBJ1-1; D gene unclear. The CDR3 is 13 residues long. V was cut by 7 bases and J by 0 bases, with 9 bases left in between. Germline V CDR1 and CDR2: SGHDN, FVKESK. The DNA for the CDR3 is TGTGCCAGCACTCTAGGATTGAACACTGAAGCTTTCTTT. Translating it yields CASTLGLNTEAFF.

The J gene is TRBJ2-7, the V gene TRBV5-4, with a possible D match to TRBD2 (5 bases). Germline CDR1 SGHNT, CDR2 YYREEE (reference sequence). There are 14 residues in the CDR3. V lost 3 bases and J lost 6, with 16 bases in between. The CDR3 region has the DNA TGTGCCAGCAGCTCTGGAGGTAGTTTCCTCGAGCAGTACTTC. Translation gives CASSSGGSFLEQYF. Full variable domain (rest looked up from reference TRBV5-4 and TRBJ2-7): ETGVTQSPTHLIKTRGQQVTLRCSSQSGHNTVSWYQQALGQGPQFIFQYYREEENGRGNFPPRFSGLQFPNYSSELNVNALELDDSALYLCASSSGGSFLEQYFGPGTRLTVT.

This sequence joins TRBV5-1 and TRBJ1-1, with 9 bases matching TRBD1. CDR1 is SGHRS and CDR2 is YFSETQ in the germline V gene. V was pared by 2 bases and J by 1 base, with 6 bases of the junction left unmatched. This CDR3 is built from 16 residues. As DNA, the CDR3 is TGCGCCAGCAGCTTAGGACAGGGGCAGGGGAACACTGAAGCTTTCTTT. Its translation is CASSLGQGQGNTEAFF.

V is TRBV29-1 and J is TRBJ2-3; D possibly matches TRBD1 or TRBD2 (5 bases each). Germline V gene data show CDR1 as SQVTM and CDR2 as ANQGSEA. The germline V and J ends were trimmed by 7 bases and 1 base, with 15 bases remaining between them. The CDR3 runs 14 residues. The CDR3 nucleotides read TGCAGCGCGAGGGGCGTCCGGGGCACAGATACGCAGTATTTT. It is translated as CSARGVRGTDTQYF.

This chain uses TRBV5-6 with TRBJ2-7, with 7 bases that match TRBD2. J gave up 1 base and V 3 bases, and 13 bases lay outside the gene matches. The length of the CDR3 is 17 residues. Germline V gene lookup returns CDR1 SGHDT and CDR2 YYEEEE. The CDR3 DNA reads TGTGCCAGCAGCTCAGCCGGGCTAGCGGCCCTATCCTACGAGCAGTACTTC. It specifies CASSSAGLAALSYEQYF. The entire variable domain, with the rest obtained from reference TRBV5-6 and TRBJ2-7, is as follows: DAGVTQSPTHLIKTRGQQVTLRCSPKSGHDTVSWYQQALGQGPQFIFQYYEEEERQRGNFPDRFSGHQFPNYSSELNVNALLLGDSALYLCASSSAGLAALSYEQYFGPGTRLTVT.

CDR3 in amino acids: CASTTSSGRSEAFF. As DNA, the CDR3 is TGTGCCAGCACCACTTCCTCCGGGAGGTCTGAAGCTTTCTTT. This chain joins TRBV6-5 and TRBJ1-1; D is ambiguous. CDR3 size: 14 residues. The V and J ends lost 7 bases and 6 bases respectively, with 18 bases between them. Germline V CDR1 and CDR2: MNHEY, SVGAGI.

The chain recombines TRBV28 with TRBJ2-4; perhaps TRBD2 as D (5 bases). CDR3 length: 15 amino acids. The germline CDR1 and CDR2 sequences are MDHEN and SYDVKM. V was pared by 4 bases and J by 8 bases, with 18 bases between. CDR3 loop: CASSSLLRVGDIQYF. For the CDR3, the DNA is TGTGCCAGCAGTTCCCTTCTGAGGGTTGGAGACATTCAGTACTTC.

This clone was seen a few times. The genes are TRBV6-1 and TRBJ1-4; the match to TRBD1 covers 10 bases. Germline CDR1 MNHNS, CDR2 SASEGT. This CDR3 comprises 16 residues. V was clipped by 1 base and J by 7 bases; unmatched bases: 6. The CDR3 is CASSEVATGGGEKLFF. Here the CDR3 DNA reads TGTGCCAGCAGTGAAGTCGCGACAGGGGGCGGTGAAAAACTGTTTTTT.

This clone is a singleton in its sample. The chain combines TRBV7-9 with TRBJ2-3; 10 positions match TRBD2. V was clipped by 5 bases and J by 3 bases; unmatched bases: 5. The CDR3 sequence is 15 residues long. Germline V lookup: CDR1 SEHNR, CDR2 FQNEAQ (reference sequence). The CDR3 DNA sequence: TGTGCCAGCAGCGACAGCGGGGGGGCAACAGATACGCAGTATTTT. Protein product: CASSDSGGATDTQYF.

This clone was recorded once. This chain links TRBV6-5 with TRBJ2-7; perhaps TRBD2 as D (6 bases). Trimming removed 10 bases at V and 6 bases at J, with 10 bases between. This CDR3 spans 10 amino acids. Germline V gives CDR1 MNHEY, CDR2 SVGAGI. CDR3 sequence reads: CATHGGEQYF. The DNA for the CDR3 is TGTGCCACTCACGGGGGCGAGCAGTACTTC.

J is TRBJ2-3 and V is TRBV2; 8 positions agree with TRBD2. V shed 10 bases, J shed 0 bases, and the junction held 12 bases outside the gene matches. The CDR3 spans 16 residues. CDR1 is SNHLY, CDR2 FYNNEI, per germline. DNA for the CDR3: TGTGCCATCCCGCCAGCGGGGGAGCTGAGCACAGATACGCAGTATTTT. Amino acids: CAIPPAGELSTDTQYF.

This clone showed up just a few times. The J gene is TRBJ2-3, the V gene TRBV5-6, with D possibly matching TRBD1 (6 bases). Trimming cost V 4 bases and J 2 bases, with 14 bases left between them. CDR3 size: 15 residues. CDR1 and CDR2 (germline): SGHDT, YYEEEE. CDR3: CASSRAGTNTDTQYF. CDR3 sequence (DNA): TGTGCCAGCAGCAGGGCCGGGACAAACACAGATACGCAGTATTTT.

The rearrangement uses TRBV9 and TRBJ2-1; no clear D. This CDR3 is 15 amino acids long. V shed 4 bases and J shed 3 bases, with 14 bases lying between them. Germline V gene sequence: CDR1 SGDLS, CDR2 YYNGEE. The CDR3 protein is CASSPRVTLYNEQFF. The CDR3 bases are TGTGCCAGCAGCCCCCGCGTAACCCTCTACAATGAGCAGTTCTTC.

The chain is built from TRBV14 and TRBJ1-1; D unresolved. The CDR3 runs 17 residues. Germline V CDR1 and CDR2: SGHDN, FVKESK. The germline V and J ends were trimmed by 0 bases and 2 bases, with 16 bases remaining between them. The CDR3 spells CASSQDWAGLLNTEAFF. The CDR3 DNA is TGTGCCAGCAGCCAAGATTGGGCAGGCCTTCTTAACACTGAAGCTTTCTTT.

This rearrangement joins TRBV5-5 to TRBJ2-7, with D hard to call. V lost 0 bases and J lost 6, with 7 bases in between. This CDR3 contains 12 residues. Germline V CDR1 and CDR2: SGHKS, YYEKEE (reference sequence). The CDR3 loop is CASSLASGEQYF. CDR3 bases: TGTGCCAGCAGCTTGGCCTCCGGCGAGCAGTACTTC.

This clone was observed a few times. This chain links TRBV18 with TRBJ1-3; D not certain. Germline CDR1 and CDR2: KGHSH and LQKENI. The CDR3 is made up of 15 amino acids. V lost 4 bases and J lost 2, with 12 bases in between. The chain's CDR3 is CASSHKGGPGNTIYF. In DNA form, the CDR3 reads TGTGCCAGCTCACACAAAGGAGGCCCTGGAAACACCATATATTTT. The entire variable domain, with the rest obtained from reference TRBV18 and TRBJ1-3, is as follows: NAGVMQNPRHLVRRRGQEARLRCSPMKGHSHVYWYRQLPEEGLKFMVYLQKENIIDESGMPKERFSAEFPKEGPSILRIQQVVRGDSAAYFCASSHKGGPGNTIYFGEGSWLTVV.

This clone showed up many times. The chain carries TRBV20-1 and TRBJ2-5, with 9 bases fitting TRBD2. CDR3 length equals 14 residues. Trimming cost V 3 bases and J 5 bases; bases outside gene matches: 7. Germline assignment: CDR1 DFQATT and CDR2 SNEGSKA (reference sequence). This chain's CDR3 is CSASSSGGRETQYF. CDR3 coding DNA: TGCAGTGCTAGTAGTAGCGGGGGAAGGGAGACCCAGTACTTC.

The chain joins TRBV5-1 to TRBJ2-6; a possible D gene is TRBD1 (6 bases). This CDR3 spans 19 amino acids. Germline assignment: CDR1 SGHRS and CDR2 YFSETQ. V lost 1 base and J lost 1, with 18 bases in between. In nucleotides, the CDR3 is TGCGCCAGCAGCTTGCTTTCAGGGGAAGTAGTTTCTGGGGCCAACGTCCTGACTTTC. Its translation is CASSLLSGEVVSGANVLTF.

The table lists this clone with a count of one. The chain has TRBV10-3 and TRBJ1-6; 9 bases match TRBD1. J lost 10 bases, V lost 10 bases, and 11 bases had no gene match. This CDR3 region has 14 residues. The V gene's germline CDR1 is ENHRY and CDR2 SYGVKD. The DNA for the CDR3 is TGTGCCACTGGGGGGACAGGGAATGAATCACCCCTCCACTTT. The encoded protein is CATGGTGNESPLHF.